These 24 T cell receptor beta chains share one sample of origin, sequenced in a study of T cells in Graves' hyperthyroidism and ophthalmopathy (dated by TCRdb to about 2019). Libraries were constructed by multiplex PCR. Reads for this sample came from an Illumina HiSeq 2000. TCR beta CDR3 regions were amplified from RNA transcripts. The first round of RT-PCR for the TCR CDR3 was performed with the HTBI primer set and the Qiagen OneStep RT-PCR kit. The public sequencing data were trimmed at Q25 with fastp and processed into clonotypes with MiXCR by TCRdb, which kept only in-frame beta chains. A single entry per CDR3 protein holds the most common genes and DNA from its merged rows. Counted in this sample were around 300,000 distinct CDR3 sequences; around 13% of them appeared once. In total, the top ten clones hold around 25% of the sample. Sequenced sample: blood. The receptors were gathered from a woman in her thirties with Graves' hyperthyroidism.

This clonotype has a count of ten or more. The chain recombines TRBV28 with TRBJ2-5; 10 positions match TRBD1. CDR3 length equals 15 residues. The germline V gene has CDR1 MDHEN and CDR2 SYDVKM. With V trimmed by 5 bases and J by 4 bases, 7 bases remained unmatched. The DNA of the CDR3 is TGTGCCAGCAGTCAGACAGGGGGCTGGAGAGAGACCCAGTACTTC. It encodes CASSQTGGWRETQYF.

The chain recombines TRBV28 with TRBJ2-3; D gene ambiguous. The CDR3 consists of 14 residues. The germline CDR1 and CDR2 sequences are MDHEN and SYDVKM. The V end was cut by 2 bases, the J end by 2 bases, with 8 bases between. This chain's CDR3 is CASSLGVLTDTQYF. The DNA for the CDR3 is TGTGCCAGCAGTTTAGGGGTACTCACAGATACGCAGTATTTT.

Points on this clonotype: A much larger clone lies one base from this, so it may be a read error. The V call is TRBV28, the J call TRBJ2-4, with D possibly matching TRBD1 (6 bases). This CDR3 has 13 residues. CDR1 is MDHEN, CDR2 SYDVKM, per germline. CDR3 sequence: CASRRDMQNTQYF. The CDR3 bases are TGTGCCAGCAGAAGGGACATGCAAAACACTCAGTACTTC.

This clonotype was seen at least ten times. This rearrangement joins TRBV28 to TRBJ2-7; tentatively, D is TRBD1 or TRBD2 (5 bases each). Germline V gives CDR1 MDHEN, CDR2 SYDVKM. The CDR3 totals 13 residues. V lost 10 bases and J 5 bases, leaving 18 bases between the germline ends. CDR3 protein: CATGGGSGDEQYF. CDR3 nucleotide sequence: TGTGCCACCGGTGGGGGTTCTGGCGACGAGCAGTACTTC.

Here the CDR3 DNA reads TGTGCCTGGAGTGCGGGACAGCTCACAGATACGCAGTATTTT. Encoded protein: CAWSAGQLTDTQYF. This chain uses TRBV30 with TRBJ2-3; TRBD1 aligns across 7 bases. V lost 1 base, J lost 2 bases, and 3 bases stayed unmatched. The CDR3 is made up of 14 amino acids. Germline V gene lookup returns CDR1 GTSNPN and CDR2 SVGIG (reference sequence). Variable domain in full (rest from reference TRBV30 and TRBJ2-3): SQTIHQWPATLVQPVGSPLSLECTVEGTSNPNLYWYRQAAGRGLQLLFYSVGIGQISSEVPQNLSASRPQDRQFILSSKKLLLSDSGFYLCAWSAGQLTDTQYFGPGTRLTVL.

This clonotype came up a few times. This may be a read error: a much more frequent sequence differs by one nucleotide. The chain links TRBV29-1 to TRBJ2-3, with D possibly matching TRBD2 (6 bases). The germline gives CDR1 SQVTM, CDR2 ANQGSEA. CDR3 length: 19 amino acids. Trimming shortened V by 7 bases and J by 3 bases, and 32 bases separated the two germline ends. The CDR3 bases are TGCAGCGCCCGAATTCGGGGTGTAGCGGACCGAGGGGTAACAGATACGCAGTATTTT. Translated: CSARIRGVADRGVTDTQYF.

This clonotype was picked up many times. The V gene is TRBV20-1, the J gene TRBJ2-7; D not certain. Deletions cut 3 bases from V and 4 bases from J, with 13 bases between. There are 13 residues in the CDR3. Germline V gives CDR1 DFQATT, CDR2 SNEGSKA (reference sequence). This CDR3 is CSASSQPTYEQYF. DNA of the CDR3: TGCAGTGCTAGTTCCCAGCCTACATACGAGCAGTACTTC.

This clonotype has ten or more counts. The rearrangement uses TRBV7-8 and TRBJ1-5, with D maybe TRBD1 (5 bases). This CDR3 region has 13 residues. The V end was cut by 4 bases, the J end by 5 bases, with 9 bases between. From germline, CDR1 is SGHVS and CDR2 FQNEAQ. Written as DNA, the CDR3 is TGTGCCAGCAGCTCTTGGGGGGATCAGCCCCAGCATTTT. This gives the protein CASSSWGDQPQHF.

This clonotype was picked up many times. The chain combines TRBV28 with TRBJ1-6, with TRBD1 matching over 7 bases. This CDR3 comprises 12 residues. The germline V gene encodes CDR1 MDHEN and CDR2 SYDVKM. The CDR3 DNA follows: TGTGCTTCGGACAGGCCGAATTCACCCCTCCACTTT. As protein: CASDRPNSPLHF.

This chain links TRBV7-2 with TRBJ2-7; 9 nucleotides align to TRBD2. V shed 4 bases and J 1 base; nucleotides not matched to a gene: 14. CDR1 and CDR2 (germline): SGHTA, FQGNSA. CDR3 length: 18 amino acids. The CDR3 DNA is TGTGCCAGCAGCTCTGTGGGAGCGGGAGGCCCCCATTCCTACGAGCAGTACTTC. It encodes CASSSVGAGGPHSYEQYF.

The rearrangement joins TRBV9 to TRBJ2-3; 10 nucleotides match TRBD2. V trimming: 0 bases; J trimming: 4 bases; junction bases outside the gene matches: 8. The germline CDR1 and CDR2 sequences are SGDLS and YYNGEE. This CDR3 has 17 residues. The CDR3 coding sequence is TGTGCCAGCAGCGTAGGGCTAGCGGGGGTAGTTGCAGATACGCAGTATTTT. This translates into CASSVGLAGVVADTQYF.

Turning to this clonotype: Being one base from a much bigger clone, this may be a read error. In DNA, the CDR3 is TGTGTCAGCAGCTCCCCGGAGGGCGGAGATACGCAGTATTTT. Protein sequence: CVSSSPEGGDTQYF. The rearrangement links TRBV11-2 to TRBJ2-3; possible D gene TRBD2, 6 bases. The CDR3 covers 14 residues. Germline V gives CDR1 SGHAT, CDR2 FQNNGV.

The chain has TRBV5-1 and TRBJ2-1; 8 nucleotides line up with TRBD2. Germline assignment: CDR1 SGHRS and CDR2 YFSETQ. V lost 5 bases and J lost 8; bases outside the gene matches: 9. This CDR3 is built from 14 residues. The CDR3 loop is CASRPGLGGDEQFF. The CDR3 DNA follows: TGCGCCAGCAGGCCGGGACTAGGAGGCGATGAGCAGTTCTTC.

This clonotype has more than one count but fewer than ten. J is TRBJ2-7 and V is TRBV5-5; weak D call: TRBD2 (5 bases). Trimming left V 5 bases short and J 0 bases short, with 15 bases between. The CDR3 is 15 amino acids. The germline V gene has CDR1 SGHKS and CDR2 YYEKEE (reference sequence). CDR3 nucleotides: TGTGCCAGCAGTTTCTCGGGAAGAAGCTCCTACGAGCAGTACTTC. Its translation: CASSFSGRSSYEQYF.

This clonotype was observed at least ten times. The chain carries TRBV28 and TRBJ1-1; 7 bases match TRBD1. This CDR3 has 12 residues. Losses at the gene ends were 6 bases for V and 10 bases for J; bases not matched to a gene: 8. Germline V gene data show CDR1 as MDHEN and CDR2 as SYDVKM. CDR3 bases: TGTGCCAGCAGGCAGGGACAGACTAGAGCTTTCTTT. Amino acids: CASRQGQTRAFF.

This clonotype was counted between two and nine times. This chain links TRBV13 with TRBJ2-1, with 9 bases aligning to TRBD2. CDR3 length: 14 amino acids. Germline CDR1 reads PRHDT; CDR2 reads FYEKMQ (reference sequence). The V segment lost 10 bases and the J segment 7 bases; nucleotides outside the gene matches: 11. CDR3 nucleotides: TGTGCCACCCTCTATAGCGGGAGTAATAATGAGCAGTTCTTC. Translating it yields CATLYSGSNNEQFF.

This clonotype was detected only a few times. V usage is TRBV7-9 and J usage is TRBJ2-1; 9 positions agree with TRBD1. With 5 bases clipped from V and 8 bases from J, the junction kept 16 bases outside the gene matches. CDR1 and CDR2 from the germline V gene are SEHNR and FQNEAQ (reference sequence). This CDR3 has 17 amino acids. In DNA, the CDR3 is TGTGCCAGCAGCGCTTGGGGACGGGACAGGGCAACTTATGAGCAGTTCTTC. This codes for CASSAWGRDRATYEQFF. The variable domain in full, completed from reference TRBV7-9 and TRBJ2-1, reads DTGVSQNPRHKITKRGQNVTFRCDPISEHNRLYWYRQTLGQGPEFLTYFQNEAQLEKSRLLSDRFSAERPKGSFSTLEIQRTEQGDSAMYLCASSAWGRDRATYEQFFGPGTRLTVL.

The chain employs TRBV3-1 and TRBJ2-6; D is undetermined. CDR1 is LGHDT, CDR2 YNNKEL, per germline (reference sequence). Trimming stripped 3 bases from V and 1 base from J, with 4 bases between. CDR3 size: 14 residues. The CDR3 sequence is CASSQRSGANVLTF. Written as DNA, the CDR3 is TGTGCCAGCAGCCAGAGGTCTGGGGCCAACGTCCTGACTTTC.

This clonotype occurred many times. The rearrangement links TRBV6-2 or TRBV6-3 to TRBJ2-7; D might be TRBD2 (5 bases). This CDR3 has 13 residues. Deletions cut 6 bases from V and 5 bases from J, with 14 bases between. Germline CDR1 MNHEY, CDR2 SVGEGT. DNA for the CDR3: TGTGCCAGCAGCTTGGACTGGGAACACGAGCAGTACTTC. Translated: CASSLDWEHEQYF.

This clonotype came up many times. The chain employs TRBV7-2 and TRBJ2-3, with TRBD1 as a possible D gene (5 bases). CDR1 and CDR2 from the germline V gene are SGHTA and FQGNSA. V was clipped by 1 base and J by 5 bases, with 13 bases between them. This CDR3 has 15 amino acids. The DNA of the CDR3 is TGTGCCAGCAGCTTAGGGGCAGGGCGTAGAGATACGCAGTATTTT. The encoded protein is CASSLGAGRRDTQYF.

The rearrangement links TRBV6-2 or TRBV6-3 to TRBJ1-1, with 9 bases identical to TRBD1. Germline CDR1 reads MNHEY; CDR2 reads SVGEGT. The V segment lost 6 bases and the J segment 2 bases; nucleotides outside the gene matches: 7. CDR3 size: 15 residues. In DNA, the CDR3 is TGTGCCAGCAGCGACAGGGGGGGGATAAACACTGAAGCTTTCTTT. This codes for CASSDRGGINTEAFF.

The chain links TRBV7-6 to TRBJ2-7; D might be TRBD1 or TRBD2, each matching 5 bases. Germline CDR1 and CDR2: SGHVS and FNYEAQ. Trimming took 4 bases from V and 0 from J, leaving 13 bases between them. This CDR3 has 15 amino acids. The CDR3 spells CASSSEGPSSYEQYF. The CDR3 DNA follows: TGTGCCAGCAGCTCCGAGGGACCCAGCTCCTACGAGCAGTACTTC.

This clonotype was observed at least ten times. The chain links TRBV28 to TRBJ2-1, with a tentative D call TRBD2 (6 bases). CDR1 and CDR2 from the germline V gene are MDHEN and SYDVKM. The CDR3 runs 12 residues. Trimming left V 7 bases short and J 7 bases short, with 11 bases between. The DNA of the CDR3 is TGTGCCAGCAAGTCTGGGGGGAATGAGCAGTTCTTC. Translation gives CASKSGGNEQFF.

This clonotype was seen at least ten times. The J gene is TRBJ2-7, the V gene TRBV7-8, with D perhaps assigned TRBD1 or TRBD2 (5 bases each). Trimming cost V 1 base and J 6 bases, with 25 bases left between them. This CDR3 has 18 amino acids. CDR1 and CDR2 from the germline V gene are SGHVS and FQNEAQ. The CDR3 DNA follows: TGTGCCAGCAGCTTAGTCCCAGGGAGCGGAGTTTTGGCTAGCGAGCAGTACTTC. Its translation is CASSLVPGSGVLASEQYF.